These 23 T cell receptor beta chains came from one sample sequenced in a study of blood T cell repertoires in COVID-19 (dated by TCRdb to about 2020). The library was obtained by the immunoSEQ multiplex PCR assay. TCRdb mirrors the immuneACCESS table, restricted to in-frame sequences. Some clones are absent from its copies; in checked studies, under half trace to an unresolved V gene, and the reason for the others is unknown. This sample comprises approximately 280,000 clones, about 89% of them detected only once. Jointly, the top ten make up over 2.5% of the sample. Sequences were obtained from PBMCs or T cells enriched from blood (not recorded which). The receptors stem from a woman under 30 who had recovered from COVID-19.

V and J are TRBV5-1 and TRBJ1-2; D is unclear. Per germline, CDR1 SGHRS and CDR2 YFSETQ. The CDR3 covers 15 residues. V was trimmed by 3 bases and J by 8 bases, leaving 20 bases between them. The CDR3 DNA is TGCGCCAGCAGCTCCCCTTTCCTCGACGGGTCGGGCTACACCTTC. Amino acid sequence: CASSSPFLDGSGYTF.

The chain combines TRBV28 with TRBJ1-3, with 9 bases fitting TRBD1. Germline CDR1 MDHEN, CDR2 SYDVKM. Unmatched junction bases numbered 15, after V lost 3 bases and J lost 0 bases. The length of the CDR3 is 20 residues. CDR3 nucleotide sequence: TGTGCCAGCAGTTTTGCACTGTGGGACAGGGCTATATCCTCTGGAAACACCATATATTTT. This codes for CASSFALWDRAISSGNTIYF.

CDR3: CAWSLLGTGARYGYTF. The DNA for the CDR3 is TGTGCCTGGAGTCTGCTCGGGACAGGGGCGAGATATGGCTACACCTTC. The chain combines TRBV30 with TRBJ1-2; 10 nucleotides match TRBD1. The CDR3 covers 16 residues. Germline CDR1 and CDR2: GTSNPN and SVGIG (reference sequence). Trimming took 2 bases from V and 5 from J; bases not matched to a gene: 11.

The CDR3 sequence: CASSVGGLAGGRGDEQYF. The CDR3 nucleotides are TGTGCCAGCAGCGTAGGCGGACTAGCGGGAGGTCGGGGCGACGAGCAGTACTTC. V is TRBV9 and J is TRBJ2-7, with 14 bases lining up with TRBD2. With 0 bases clipped from V and 5 bases from J, the junction kept 10 bases outside the gene matches. Germline assignment: CDR1 SGDLS and CDR2 YYNGEE. The CDR3 spans 18 residues.

The chain has TRBV7-2 and TRBJ2-7; 8 nucleotides match TRBD2. V lost 2 bases, J lost 1 base, and 16 bases stayed unmatched. Per germline, CDR1 SGHTA and CDR2 FQGNSA. This CDR3 contains 19 residues. The CDR3 nucleotides are TGTGCCAGCAGCTTACTCCTCTCACATCTAGCGGGTTCTTCCTACGAGCAGTACTTC. Its protein product is CASSLLLSHLAGSSYEQYF.

A single count supports this clone. This chain connects TRBV7-9 to TRBJ1-1; 11 positions agree with TRBD1. Germline V gene lookup returns CDR1 SEHNR and CDR2 FQNEAQ (reference sequence). With 5 bases clipped from V and 5 bases from J, the junction kept 7 bases outside the gene matches. The CDR3 covers 15 residues. CDR3 sequence reads: CASSPRTGGNTEAFF. In DNA, the CDR3 is TGTGCCAGCAGCCCGAGGACAGGGGGCAATACTGAAGCTTTCTTT.

This chain connects TRBV5-1 to TRBJ1-2; 11 bases match TRBD1. The CDR3 runs to 15 residues. CDR1 SGHRS and CDR2 YFSETQ come from the germline V gene. V dropped 4 bases and J dropped 7; count of bases not matched to a gene: 9. CDR3: CASSVGQGASAGYTF. For the CDR3, the DNA is TGCGCCAGCAGCGTCGGACAGGGGGCGTCAGCTGGCTACACCTTC.

The V and J genes are TRBV9 and TRBJ1-3, with a possible D match to TRBD1 (6 bases). Trimming removed 5 bases at V and 0 bases at J, with 6 bases between. The germline CDR1 and CDR2 sequences are SGDLS and YYNGEE. The length of the CDR3 is 13 residues. CDR3 DNA sequence: TGTGCCAGCAGGGGGGCCTCTGGAAACACCATATATTTT. Protein: CASRGASGNTIYF.

V usage is TRBV24-1 and J usage is TRBJ1-3; D remains unclear. Trimming took 4 bases from V and 5 from J, leaving 11 bases between them. The CDR3 contains 14 residues. Germline values: CDR1 KGHDR, CDR2 SFDVKD. The CDR3 loop reads CATSDSATRNTIYF. The CDR3 DNA reads as TGTGCCACCAGTGACTCGGCGACTCGAAACACCATATATTTT.

Comment on this clone: A clone one base away is much larger, so this may be a read error. Other DNA sequences of this sample code for an identical CDR3. J is TRBJ2-7 and V is TRBV18, with a possible D match to TRBD1 (6 bases). V was trimmed by 3 bases and J by 4 bases, leaving 7 bases between them. CDR1 KGHSH and CDR2 LQKENI come from the germline V gene. The CDR3 runs to 12 residues. The CDR3 DNA sequence: TGTGCCAGCTCACCGACAGGTTACGAGCAGTACTTC. Translation gives CASSPTGYEQYF.

The rearrangement links TRBV4-3 to TRBJ2-3; TRBD2 might be the D (6 bases). Looked up from germline, CDR1 is LGHNA and CDR2 is YSLEER. Trimming removed 4 bases at V and 4 bases at J, with 12 bases between. This CDR3 has 14 residues. This chain's CDR3 is CASSRDTSSDTQYF. In DNA form, the CDR3 reads TGCGCCAGCAGCCGCGATACTAGCTCAGATACGCAGTATTTT.

The chain couples TRBV2 to TRBJ1-2, with TRBD1 matching 7 bases. Germline lookup yields CDR1 SNHLY and CDR2 FYNNEI. This CDR3 spans 13 amino acids. With V trimmed by 6 bases and J by 7 bases, 8 bases remained unmatched. The chain's CDR3 is CASRETGVSGYTF. In nucleotides, the CDR3 is TGTGCCAGCAGGGAAACAGGGGTCAGTGGCTACACCTTC.

The chain recombines TRBV11-2 with TRBJ1-5; D is unresolved. Trimming removed 6 bases at V and 3 bases at J, with 12 bases between. The CDR3 length is 14 residues. Germline CDR1 is SGHAT and CDR2 is FQNNGV. The CDR3 here is CASSEGMLNQPQHF. CDR3 nucleotide sequence: TGTGCCAGCAGTGAGGGTATGCTCAATCAGCCCCAGCATTTT.

This chain connects TRBV9 to TRBJ2-2, with 7 bases that match TRBD1. Germline trimming cut 2 bases from V and 2 bases from J; bases unmatched to any gene: 6. The CDR3 runs to 16 residues. Germline V gene sequence: CDR1 SGDLS, CDR2 YYNGEE. This chain's CDR3 is CASSVRQGSNTGELFF. The CDR3 bases are TGTGCCAGCAGCGTCAGACAGGGTTCAAACACCGGGGAGCTGTTTTTT.

The gene calls are TRBV30 and TRBJ1-1; TRBD1 is a possible D gene (6 bases). The germline gives CDR1 GTSNPN, CDR2 SVGIG (reference sequence). The CDR3 contains 17 residues. Between the trimmed V and J ends, which lost 3 bases and 0 bases, there was a span of 20 bases. This CDR3 is CAWSPSLLQGLNTEAFF. The CDR3 DNA reads TGTGCCTGGAGCCCAAGCTTACTACAGGGACTGAACACTGAAGCTTTCTTT.

The V and J genes are TRBV6-5 and TRBJ2-5, with TRBD2 matching 9 bases. The length of the CDR3 is 15 residues. J gave up 3 bases and V 4 bases, and 6 bases lay outside the gene matches. From germline, CDR1 is MNHEY and CDR2 SVGAGI. CDR3 in amino acids: CASSSSGIVKETQYF. The CDR3 DNA is TGTGCCAGCAGTTCTAGCGGGATCGTTAAAGAGACCCAGTACTTC.

This chain uses TRBV12-3 or TRBV12-4 with TRBJ1-1, with a tentative D call TRBD1 (5 bases). This CDR3 has 13 residues. V lost 1 base and J lost 6, with 9 bases in between. Here the CDR3 reads CASSLGGGAEAFF. CDR3 nucleotide sequence: TGTGCCAGCAGTTTAGGGGGCGGGGCTGAAGCTTTCTTT.

The chain carries TRBV7-2 and TRBJ2-3, with 10 bases fitting TRBD1. Germline loops: CDR1 SGHTA, CDR2 FQGNSA. CDR3 length: 17 residues. Unmatched junction bases numbered 17, after V lost 5 bases and J lost 9 bases. CDR3 sequence reads: CASSQPPGTGDLRTQYF. The CDR3, as DNA: TGTGCCAGCAGCCAACCCCCCGGGACAGGGGACCTAAGGACGCAGTATTTT.

This clone was detected once. V usage is TRBV7-9 and J usage is TRBJ1-1; 10 bases match TRBD1. V trimming: 5 bases; J trimming: 0 bases; junction bases outside the gene matches: 3. This CDR3 comprises 15 residues. Looked up from germline, CDR1 is SEHNR and CDR2 is FQNEAQ (reference sequence). The chain's CDR3 is CASSEGTGVNTEAFF. The CDR3 bases are TGTGCCAGCAGCGAAGGGACAGGGGTGAACACTGAAGCTTTCTTT.

As regards this clone: This same CDR3 is encoded by further DNA sequences in the sample. This chain links TRBV11-3 with TRBJ1-2; D unclear. CDR1 is SGHNT and CDR2 is YENEEA in the germline V gene. Trimming left V 5 bases short and J 4 bases short, with 17 bases between. This CDR3 region has 15 residues. This CDR3 is CASSPSPARGYGYTF. CDR3 coding DNA: TGTGCCAGCAGCCCCAGTCCAGCCCGAGGCTATGGCTACACCTTC.

The rearrangement uses TRBV12-3 or TRBV12-4 and TRBJ1-5; a possible D gene is TRBD1 (5 bases). This CDR3 region has 13 residues. Trimming left V 3 bases short and J 7 bases short, with 10 bases between. CDR3 coding DNA: TGTGCCAGCAGTTTGGGGCCAGACCAGCCCCAGCATTTT. It translates to CASSLGPDQPQHF.

In nucleotides, the CDR3 is TGTGCCAGCAGAAGAGGTTTGAACACTGAAGCTTTCTTT. This translates into CASRRGLNTEAFF. The genes are TRBV3-1 (or the pseudogene TRBV3-2) and TRBJ1-1, with D hard to call. The CDR3 length is 13 residues. Germline values: CDR1 LGHDT, CDR2 YNNKEL (reference sequence). The germline V and J ends were trimmed by 6 bases and 0 bases, with 8 bases remaining between them.

The chain carries TRBV11-3 and TRBJ1-1, with a tentative D call TRBD1 (5 bases). The CDR3 spans 12 residues. Per germline, CDR1 SGHNT and CDR2 YENEEA. Trimming cost V 6 bases and J 4 bases, with 9 bases left between them. In DNA form, the CDR3 reads TGTGCCAGCAGTGGCAGGGCCACTGAAGCTTTCTTT. Residues: CASSGRATEAFF.